These 4 T cell receptor beta chains were all obtained from the same sample, sequenced in a study of blood T cell repertoires in COVID-19. TCRdb's copy holds only in-frame clones and misses some; the assay was immunoSEQ multiplex PCR. Seen here are approximately 330,000 clones, approximately 90% observed once, and the top ten hold 9.9%. The sequencing sample was made of peripheral blood. These receptors came from a young man with COVID-19, enrolled during active disease.

J is TRBJ1-2 and V is TRBV28; 8 positions match TRBD1. The germline CDR1 and CDR2 sequences are MDHEN and SYDVKM. Unmatched junction bases numbered 5, after V lost 6 bases and J lost 2 bases. The CDR3 totals 14 residues. The CDR3 DNA reads TGTGCCAGCAGCCCGGGACAGGCGAACTATGGCTACACCTTC. It encodes CASSPGQANYGYTF.

The chain has TRBV6-2 or TRBV6-3 and TRBJ1-6; D gene ambiguous. This CDR3 is 15 amino acids long. Germline values: CDR1 MNHEY, CDR2 SVGEGT. Trimming removed 6 bases from V and 8 bases from J, with 17 bases in between. The DNA for the CDR3 is TGTGCCAGCAGCCCGAGGACTGCCGCAGATTCACCCCTCCACTTT. Amino acid sequence: CASSPRTAADSPLHF.

The chain recombines TRBV7-6 with TRBJ1-5; D is undetermined. Trimming took off 5 bases at V and 7 bases at J, with 18 bases between the two ends. This CDR3 comprises 15 residues. From germline, CDR1 is SGHVS and CDR2 FNYEAQ. CDR3 sequence: CASSGASDGTQPQHF. In nucleotides, the CDR3 is TGTGCCAGCAGCGGTGCTAGCGACGGCACCCAGCCCCAGCATTTT.

The chain links TRBV6-6 to TRBJ2-7; 12 bases map to TRBD1. V was clipped by 6 bases and J by 3 bases; unmatched bases: 9. From germline, CDR1 is MNHNY and CDR2 SVGAGI (reference sequence). The CDR3 contains 16 residues. CDR3 residues: CASRSGQGALSYEQYF. The CDR3 coding sequence is TGTGCCAGCAGATCGGGACAGGGGGCACTAAGCTACGAGCAGTACTTC.